A selection of T cell receptor beta chains follows, all from one sample in a study of T cells after yellow fever vaccination. MiXCR, applied by TCRdb to the 5' RACE reads, yields one record per CDR3 protein. Among about 350,000 distinct CDR3 sequences, 11% were seen once, and the ten largest hold roughly 18%. Sequenced material: PBMCs, taken on the day of the first yellow fever vaccination. These receptor sequences come from a man aged 18-30 years who received the YFV17D yellow fever vaccine. Both conserved end residues are part of each CDR3. The order of the fields is clone size, V gene, J gene, D gene, CDR3 protein, CDR3 DNA. The D gene is left open where the match is weak. Some rows have no size entry. The others give once, few or many, or a class for an expanded clone.

few	TRBV19	TRBJ2-5	.	CASSIIGRGYQETQYF	TGTGCCAGTAGTATAATCGGTCGGGGGTACCAAGAGACCCAGTACTTC
many	TRBV20-1	TRBJ2-4	.	CSARVGGDIQYF	TGCAGTGCTAGAGTCGGCGGAGACATTCAGTACTTC
few	TRBV4-2	TRBJ2-5	TRBD1	CASSFRDRGLGETQYF	TGTGCCAGCAGCTTCCGCGACAGGGGGCTGGGAGAGACCCAGTACTTC
many	TRBV19	TRBJ1-5	TRBD1	CASSIFLAGQNQPQHF	TGTGCCAGTAGTATCTTTTTGGCGGGACAGAATCAGCCCCAGCATTTT
few	TRBV3-1	TRBJ1-1	.	CASSHGGDTEAFF	TGTGCCAGCAGCCATGGGGGAGACACTGAAGCTTTCTTT
few	TRBV7-2	TRBJ1-1	.	CASSKHPGTEAFF	TGTGCCAGCAGCAAACACCCGGGGACTGAAGCTTTCTTT
many	TRBV3-1	TRBJ1-1	.	CASSQSYKMNTEAFF	TGTGCCAGCAGCCAATCTTACAAGATGAACACTGAAGCTTTCTTT
few	TRBV30	TRBJ2-3	.	CAWRAGTPSTDTQYF	TGTGCCTGGAGGGCAGGGACCCCTAGCACAGATACGCAGTATTTT
few	TRBV12-3/TRBV12-4	TRBJ1-1	.	CASSLTGRNTEAFF	TGTGCCAGCAGTCTCACAGGGAGGAACACTGAAGCTTTCTTT
few	TRBV7-2	TRBJ2-2	.	CASSLPGGSGELFF	TGTGCCAGCAGCCTCCCCGGGGGCTCCGGGGAGCTGTTTTTT
few	TRBV20-1	TRBJ1-4	.	CSARDLRGGEKLFF	TGCAGTGCTAGAGATCTCAGGGGCGGAGAAAAACTGTTTTTT
many	TRBV28	TRBJ2-7	TRBD1	CASRQGVSEQYF	TGTGCCAGCAGACAGGGGGTTTCGGAGCAGTACTTC
few	TRBV15	TRBJ2-6	.	CATSRVRSGANVLTF	TGTGCCACCAGCAGAGTCCGGTCTGGGGCCAACGTCCTGACTTTC
few	TRBV5-1	TRBJ2-2	.	CASSGALVDGELFF	TGCGCCAGCAGCGGAGCGTTGGTGGACGGGGAGCTGTTTTTT
once	TRBV5-1	TRBJ2-3	.	CASFSAQITDTQYF	TGCGCCAGCTTCTCTGCCCAAATCACAGATACGCAGTATTTT
few	TRBV4-3	TRBJ1-3	.	CASSQDQRSGNTIYF	TGCGCCAGCAGCCAAGATCAGAGATCTGGAAACACCATATATTTT
.	TRBV7-9	TRBJ2-7	TRBD2	CASNHPGLAGDEQYF	TGTGCCAGCAACCATCCGGGACTAGCGGGGGACGAGCAGTACTTC
few	TRBV7-9	TRBJ2-7	TRBD1	CASSLAGQGTSEQYF	TGTGCCAGCAGCTTAGCAGGACAGGGAACCTCCGAGCAGTACTTC
few	TRBV5-1	TRBJ2-5	.	CASNRVGETQYF	TGCGCCAGCAACAGGGTTGGAGAGACCCAGTACTTC
.	TRBV9	TRBJ2-1	TRBD2	CASSVGGLAGNNEQFF	TGTGCCAGCAGCGTAGGTGGTCTAGCGGGGAACAATGAGCAGTTCTTC
.	TRBV9	TRBJ2-3	TRBD1	CASSGGQGDTQYF	TGTGCCAGCAGCGGGGGACAGGGTGATACGCAGTATTTT
.	TRBV20-1	TRBJ1-5	.	CSAGAGVQPQHF	TGCAGTGCCGGGGCAGGGGTTCAGCCCCAGCATTTT
.	TRBV30	TRBJ2-5	TRBD2	CAWSQKMTSGGLETQYF	TGTGCCTGGAGTCAAAAGATGACTAGCGGGGGTCTGGAGACCCAGTACTTC
few	TRBV12-3/TRBV12-4	TRBJ1-3	.	CASSLDKVGLNTIYF	TGTGCCAGCAGTTTAGATAAAGTCGGTCTAAACACCATATATTTT
few	TRBV5-4	TRBJ2-5	.	CASSFTDSSETQYF	TGTGCCAGCAGCTTTACCGACAGCTCAGAGACCCAGTACTTC
few	TRBV18	TRBJ1-1	.	CASSPISGGQTAEAFF	TGTGCCAGCTCACCAATATCGGGGGGGCAGACCGCTGAAGCTTTCTTT
.	TRBV18	TRBJ2-2	.	CASSPSQGGVPGELFF	TGTGCCAGCTCACCATCTCAGGGAGGCGTACCCGGGGAGCTGTTTTTT
many	TRBV6-1	TRBJ1-5	.	CASSDGEGGNQPQHF	TGTGCCAGCAGTGATGGGGAAGGGGGCAATCAGCCCCAGCATTTT
.	TRBV5-5	TRBJ2-1	.	CASSLVARAWDEQFF	TGTGCCAGCAGCTTGGTCGCCAGGGCATGGGATGAGCAGTTCTTC
many	TRBV5-1	TRBJ1-5	TRBD1	CASSLQGGGNQPQHF	TGCGCCAGCAGCTTACAGGGGGGGGGTAATCAGCCCCAGCATTTT
many	TRBV20-1	TRBJ2-5	.	CSARSQETQYF	TGCAGTGCTAGGAGCCAAGAGACCCAGTACTTC
.	TRBV6-2/TRBV6-3	TRBJ1-1	.	CASSEGGEGAFF	TGTGCCAGCAGTGAGGGAGGGGAGGGAGCTTTCTTT
few	TRBV19	TRBJ1-5	.	CASSTLGAGHQPQHF	TGTGCCAGTAGTACCCTCGGGGCAGGGCATCAGCCCCAGCATTTT
few	TRBV6-2/TRBV6-3	TRBJ2-3	.	CASSWGRETDTQYF	TGTGCCAGCAGTTGGGGCAGGGAAACAGATACGCAGTATTTT
many	TRBV16	TRBJ2-3	.	CASSQLWSNTDTQYF	TGTGCCAGCAGCCAATTGTGGTCGAACACAGATACGCAGTATTTT
.	TRBV29-1	TRBJ1-4	TRBD1	CSVGAGGSEKLFF	TGCAGCGTTGGAGCAGGGGGAAGTGAAAAACTGTTTTTT
.	TRBV3-1	TRBJ1-3	.	CASSRLMDGNTIYF	TGTGCCAGCAGCCGGCTCATGGACGGAAACACCATATATTTT
.	TRBV5-1	TRBJ2-1	.	CASSLDRGAKFF	TGCGCCAGCAGCTTGGACCGCGGGGCGAAGTTCTTC
few	TRBV19	TRBJ2-3	.	CASEDSGFPTDTQYF	TGTGCCAGTGAGGACTCAGGGTTCCCCACAGATACGCAGTATTTT
.	TRBV5-4	TRBJ1-1	TRBD1	CASSWGQGVTEAFF	TGTGCCAGCAGCTGGGGACAGGGGGTCACTGAAGCTTTCTTT
.	TRBV6-1	TRBJ2-7	TRBD1	CASSDMGQSYEQYF	TGTGCCAGCAGTGATATGGGACAGAGCTACGAGCAGTACTTC
.	TRBV10-2	TRBJ2-1	TRBD2	CASSEWTRRLGEQFF	TGCGCCAGCAGTGAGTGGACTAGAAGGCTCGGGGAGCAGTTCTTC
few	TRBV20-1	TRBJ2-7	.	CSARRGAISYEQYF	TGCAGTGCTAGAAGAGGGGCCATTTCCTACGAGCAGTACTTC
.	TRBV12-3/TRBV12-4	TRBJ2-3	.	CASSFRAPTDTQYF	TGTGCCAGCAGTTTTAGAGCTCCCACAGATACGCAGTATTTT
many	TRBV28	TRBJ2-1	TRBD2	CASSSLAGARNEQFF	TGTGCCAGCAGTTCCTTAGCGGGGGCCCGGAATGAGCAGTTCTTC
.	TRBV6-2/TRBV6-3	TRBJ2-1	TRBD2	CASSFLAGGPSSYNEQFF	TGTGCCAGCAGTTTCCTAGCGGGGGGCCCGAGCTCCTACAATGAGCAGTTCTTC
many	TRBV27	TRBJ2-1	.	CAWGSSYNEQFF	TGTGCTTGGGGAAGCTCCTACAATGAGCAGTTCTTC
.	TRBV28	TRBJ2-1	TRBD2	CASSSIQLAGGRDEQFF	TGTGCCAGCAGCTCCATCCAACTAGCGGGGGGGAGGGATGAGCAGTTCTTC
.	TRBV5-4	TRBJ2-1	.	CASSLDRDEQFF	TGTGCCAGCAGCTTGGATCGGGACGAGCAGTTCTTC
.	TRBV5-1	TRBJ2-3	TRBD1	CASSLRTGPADTQYF	TGCGCCAGCAGCCTTCGGACAGGGCCGGCAGATACGCAGTATTTT
.	TRBV7-9	TRBJ2-2	.	CASSRSGTGELFF	TGTGCCAGCAGCCGCTCGGGGACCGGGGAGCTGTTTTTT
once	TRBV9	TRBJ1-5	.	CASSVGGGPNQPQHF	TGTGCCAGCAGCGTAGGAGGAGGCCCTAATCAGCCCCAGCATTTT